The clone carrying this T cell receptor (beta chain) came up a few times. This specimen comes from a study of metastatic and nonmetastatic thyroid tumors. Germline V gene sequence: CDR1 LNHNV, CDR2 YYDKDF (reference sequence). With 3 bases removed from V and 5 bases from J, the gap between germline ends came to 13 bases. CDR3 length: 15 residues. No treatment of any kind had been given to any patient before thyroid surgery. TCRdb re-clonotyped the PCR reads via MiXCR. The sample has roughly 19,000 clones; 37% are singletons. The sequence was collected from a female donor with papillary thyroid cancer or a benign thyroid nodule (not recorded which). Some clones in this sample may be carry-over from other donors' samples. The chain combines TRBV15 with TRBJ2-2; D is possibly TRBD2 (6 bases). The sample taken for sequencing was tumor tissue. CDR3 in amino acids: CATSSNRELTGELFF. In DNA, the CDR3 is TGTGCCACCAGCAGCAACCGGGAGTTAACCGGGGAGCTGTTTTTT.